This entry features one T cell receptor (beta chain) sequence. Its cognate antigen has yet to be identified. No clone much larger than this one lies a single base away; base qualities are absent. The sample belongs to a study of T cell responses to AZD1222 COVID-19 vaccine (dated by TCRdb to 2020 to 2022). For the wider study: AZD1222 recipients whose second dose came at about 4 weeks and those whose second dose came at about 12 weeks were combined into one group, since spike-specific TCR depth and breadth did not differ between the two schedules. TCR sequencing was performed for 233 trial participants, of whom about 200 were given two doses of AZD1222 and around 25 were given two doses of MenACWY control vaccine. Enrollment into the trials was organized by age into subgroups of 18-55, 56-69 and 70-plus years, and those subgroups contained approximately 150, 30 and 60 TCR-sequenced participants, respectively.

Study-wide findings and limitations: Nearly half of unique spike-specific TCRs reportedly recognized epitopes outside regions mutated in the B.1.351 and B.1.1.7 variants. Conclusions about previously exposed vaccinees are limited, since just 5 or 6 AZD1222 recipients were seropositive for SARS-CoV-2 at baseline. The 56-69-year group was small, and its depth increase did not reach significance, likely because of low power. CD4 TCRs associated with the vaccine covered the entire spike protein, and the dominant responses were in regions 160-218 and 743-854. Most participants were white British and females outnumbered males, and the authors suggested that clonal diversity may have been underestimated. Because no day 14 peak-response samples were available, the repertoires could be characterized only after the peak T cell response. Spike-specific TCR breadth and depth rose significantly after two AZD1222 doses compared with day 0 and with MenACWY recipients.

Explained via the paper, the time point label denotes: baseline before first vaccination. Samples from vaccinated people were obtained from the UK trials COV001 and COV002, which included a single-blind randomized controlled phase 2/3 trial of AZD1222 (ChAdOx1 nCoV-19) in healthy adults. Trial participant PBMC samples were collected at day 0 and day 28 after the second dose for TCRbeta chain sequencing. The CDR3 regions of human TCRbeta chains were subjected to immunosequencing. The study's processing was this. TCRs in the repertoires were compared against a reference library of SARS-CoV-2-specific TCRs that had been generated with the MIRA antigen-specificity platform. Breadth was defined as the fraction of unique TCRs that were SARS-CoV-2-associated, and depth was defined as the fraction of total T cells that were SARS-CoV-2-associated. Each spike-specific TCR was assigned to its reactive spike region and to a CD4 or CD8 class using the MIRA data. Log10-transformed breadth and depth values were compared by one-way ANOVA with Sidak's multiple comparisons tests. Not all clones reach the TCRdb copy of this immuneACCESS table, which keeps in-frame sequences only. Checked studies attribute under half of the gap to unresolved V genes and leave the rest unexplained. V and J calls and clone size are as listed in that table; D and trimming were resolved from the DNA. This sample gives roughly 260,000 clones in total; 85% to 95% of them show up just once. The top ten clonotypes cover about 0.5% of the sample.

The germline V end is reduced by 6 bases and the J end by 7 bases; junction bases left unmatched: 10. The germline V gene gives CDR1 as MDHEN and CDR2 as SYDVKM. There are 14 amino acids in the CDR3, from cysteine to phenylalanine inclusive. CDR3 DNA only is kept here, 42 bases in frame from base 1. The rearrangement joined TRBV28 to TRBJ1-2, with 8 central nucleotides matching TRBD1. The sequencing used peripheral blood, collected on day 0 of AZD1222 vaccination. This TCR was recovered from an adult in good health. The CDR3 protein sequence reads: CASSRTGPRAGYTF. The nucleotide sequence is TGTGCCAGCAGCCGGACAGGGCCTAGGGCTGGCTACACCTTC.